The clone carrying this T cell receptor delta chain was observed a handful of times. Compared with germline, one end of the junction differs, possibly owing to a read error. Other DNA variants within this sample encode the same CDR3. The CDR3 is 19 residues long. Germline assignment: CDR1 GEAIGNYY and CDR2 EKD. The sample is drawn from a study of gamma-delta T cells after stem cell transplantation. TCRdb fed the RT-PCR reads to CATT. The table includes over a thousand delta-chain clones, 8% to 10% detected once. This receptor was obtained from a human donor. It is not recorded whose cells these are; they may come from a transplant donor. The V and J genes are TRDV2 and TRDJ1, with 7 bases lining up with TRDD3. Sequencing was carried out using gamma-delta T cells. CDR3 loop: CACDTLQLLGGSYTDNLIF. The CDR3 nucleotides are TGTGCCTGTGACACTCTACAACTCCTGGGGGGCTCGTACACCGATAACCTCATCTTT.